These 22 T cell receptor beta chains originate from one sample sequenced in a study of shared clonotypes between healthy human individuals. Here immunoSEQ multiplex PCR was the method, and the copy in TCRdb shows in-frame clones only, minus some. The table lists some 2.3 million clones, more than 80% of them singletons, with 0.39% in the top ten. The sample comprised naive CD4+ T cells from PBMCs. Subset reported: CD45RA+ positively selected. Source of these receptors: a man aged 18 to 30 in good health. Some clones in this sample may be carry-over from other donors' samples.

The chain joins TRBV5-1 to TRBJ2-1; possibly TRBD2 for D (7 bases). Germline values: CDR1 SGHRS, CDR2 YFSETQ. V lost 4 bases and J 7 bases, leaving 18 bases between the germline ends. This CDR3 region has 15 residues. The CDR3 DNA reads TGCGCCAGCAGCCCCGGGCGGGGGCCTGGGAATGAGCAGTTCTTC. Encoded protein: CASSPGRGPGNEQFF. The entire variable domain, with the rest obtained from reference TRBV5-1 and TRBJ2-1, is as follows: KAGVTQTPRYLIKTRGQQVTLSCSPISGHRSVSWYQQTPGQGLQFLFEYFSETQRNKGNFPGRFSGRQFSNSRSEMNVSTLELGDSALYLCASSPGRGPGNEQFFGPGTRLTVL.

V is TRBV27 and J is TRBJ2-5, with D perhaps assigned TRBD1 or TRBD2 (5 bases each). The germline V gene has CDR1 MNHEY and CDR2 SMNVEV (reference sequence). Between the trimmed V and J ends, which lost 6 bases and 7 bases, there was a span of 21 bases. The CDR3 totals 15 residues. The DNA of the CDR3 is TGTGCCAGCAGAAGCTCCCCCGGGACCCTAAGGACCCAGTACTTC. The encoded protein is CASRSSPGTLRTQYF.

The chain carries TRBV5-1 and TRBJ2-4; TRBD1 matches 8 bases. Germline CDR1 and CDR2: SGHRS and YFSETQ. V lost 0 bases, J lost 3 bases, and 2 bases stayed unmatched. CDR3 length: 15 residues. Here the CDR3 reads CASSLVTGGKNIQYF. The CDR3 DNA reads TGCGCCAGCAGCTTGGTTACAGGGGGCAAAAACATTCAGTACTTC. Looking up the rest from reference TRBV5-1 and TRBJ2-4 gives the full variable domain: KAGVTQTPRYLIKTRGQQVTLSCSPISGHRSVSWYQQTPGQGLQFLFEYFSETQRNKGNFPGRFSGRQFSNSRSEMNVSTLELGDSALYLCASSLVTGGKNIQYFGAGTRLSVL.

The chain combines TRBV5-1 with TRBJ2-7; 10 bases agree with TRBD1. Germline CDR1 SGHRS, CDR2 YFSETQ. Unmatched junction bases numbered 4, after V lost 0 bases and J lost 4 bases. CDR3 length: 15 amino acids. For the CDR3, the DNA is TGCGCCAGCAGCTTGGACGGGACAGGGGCTTACGAGCAGTACTTC. Protein sequence: CASSLDGTGAYEQYF. The entire variable domain, with the rest obtained from reference TRBV5-1 and TRBJ2-7, is as follows: KAGVTQTPRYLIKTRGQQVTLSCSPISGHRSVSWYQQTPGQGLQFLFEYFSETQRNKGNFPGRFSGRQFSNSRSEMNVSTLELGDSALYLCASSLDGTGAYEQYFGPGTRLTVT.

This clone has a single count. The CDR3 DNA sequence: TGTGCCAGCAGCATTCAGGGACAGATCTTCAACTATGGCTACACCTTC. This gives the protein CASSIQGQIFNYGYTF. The J gene is TRBJ1-2, the V gene TRBV7-2, with 7 nucleotides matching TRBD1. The J segment lost 2 bases and the V segment lost 5 bases, leaving 11 bases of the junction unmatched. The CDR3 length is 16 residues. The V gene's germline CDR1 is SGHTA and CDR2 FQGNSA.

The J gene is TRBJ1-2, the V gene TRBV5-4, with 8 bases identical to TRBD1. Germline V gives CDR1 SGHNT, CDR2 YYREEE (reference sequence). V was clipped by 6 bases and J by 4 bases; unmatched bases: 8. CDR3 size: 14 residues. The CDR3 sequence is CASTVPGGSYGYTF. In nucleotides, the CDR3 is TGTGCCAGCACCGTACCAGGGGGCAGCTATGGCTACACCTTC.

In regard to this clone: This specimen includes other DNA sequences encoding the same CDR3. The chain uses TRBV7-2 and TRBJ2-3; D unresolved. The germline V and J ends were trimmed by 5 bases and 5 bases, with 11 bases remaining between them. There are 13 residues in the CDR3. From germline, CDR1 is SGHTA and CDR2 FQGNSA. CDR3 protein: CASSPRRRDTQYF. The DNA for the CDR3 is TGTGCCAGCAGCCCCCGACGGAGAGATACGCAGTATTTT.

The V gene is TRBV4-2, the J gene TRBJ2-7, with D maybe TRBD2 (6 bases). CDR3 length equals 13 residues. Looked up from germline, CDR1 is LGHNA and CDR2 is YNFKEQ. The V gene lost 9 bases and the J gene lost 6 bases, with 18 bases spanning the gap. CDR3 residues: CASAREVGGEQYF. In nucleotides, the CDR3 is TGTGCCAGTGCGAGGGAGGTCGGAGGCGAGCAGTACTTC.

This chain uses TRBV28 with TRBJ2-3, with D unclear. V lost 2 bases to trimming and J lost 1 base, with 16 bases between them. The CDR3 contains 17 residues. Germline V gene lookup returns CDR1 MDHEN and CDR2 SYDVKM. The CDR3 loop is CASSLGPLGFRTDTQYF. DNA for the CDR3: TGTGCCAGCAGTTTAGGCCCCCTGGGCTTCCGCACAGATACGCAGTATTTT.

This clone was picked up a small number of times. This chain links TRBV28 with TRBJ2-4; weak D call: TRBD2 (5 bases). CDR1 and CDR2 from the germline V gene are MDHEN and SYDVKM. The ends were cut back, 4 bases at V and 0 bases at J, with 7 bases in the middle. CDR3 length equals 14 residues. CDR3 nucleotide sequence: TGTGCCAGCAGTTCAGCGGTAGCCAAAAACATTCAGTACTTC. Protein product: CASSSAVAKNIQYF.

CDR3 protein: CASSLARDTSYEQYF. The CDR3 bases are TGTGCCAGCAGCTTAGCCCGGGACACCTCCTACGAGCAGTACTTC. The chain uses TRBV7-2 and TRBJ2-7; D is possibly TRBD1 (6 bases). Looked up from germline, CDR1 is SGHTA and CDR2 is FQGNSA. Deletions cut 0 bases from V and 0 bases from J, with 9 bases between. The length of the CDR3 is 15 residues.

This clone is a singleton in its sample. V usage is TRBV6-4 and J usage is TRBJ2-3; TRBD1 matches 9 bases. The CDR3 runs 16 residues. Germline CDR1 and CDR2: MRHNA and SNTAGT. J was trimmed by 2 bases and V by 2 bases; bases with no gene match: 5. The CDR3 DNA reads TGTGCCAGCAGTGACAGGACAGGGGTAACCACAGATACGCAGTATTTT. It translates to CASSDRTGVTTDTQYF.

This sequence joins TRBV9 and TRBJ2-5, with D possibly TRBD1 on 7 matching bases. The CDR3 length is 15 residues. Germline V gene sequence: CDR1 SGDLS, CDR2 YYNGEE. Deletions cut 4 bases from V and 1 base from J, with 14 bases between. The CDR3 bases are TGTGCCAGCAGCCCCGCGGGGACAGCCCAAGAGACCCAGTACTTC. Translating gives CASSPAGTAQETQYF.

The V gene is TRBV30, the J gene TRBJ1-3; D is ambiguous. This CDR3 contains 15 residues. Germline V gene sequence: CDR1 GTSNPN, CDR2 SVGIG (reference sequence). V shed 0 bases and J shed 0 bases, with 9 bases lying between them. CDR3 sequence (DNA): TGTGCCTGGAGTGTTGGCGGCCGCTCTGGAAACACCATATATTTT. Translated: CAWSVGGRSGNTIYF.

This chain connects TRBV7-2 to TRBJ2-7; 11 nucleotides align to TRBD2. This CDR3 spans 15 amino acids. V dropped 3 bases and J dropped 3; count of bases not matched to a gene: 4. Germline-derived CDR1 and CDR2 are SGHTA and FQGNSA. This CDR3 reads CASSFTSGRSYEQYF. CDR3 bases: TGTGCCAGCAGCTTCACTAGCGGGAGAAGCTACGAGCAGTACTTC.

The V gene is TRBV6-6, the J gene TRBJ1-1; D gene uncertain. The CDR3 spans 11 residues. The V end was cut by 10 bases, the J end by 4 bases, with 10 bases between. Germline V lookup: CDR1 MNHNY, CDR2 SVGAGI (reference sequence). The DNA of the CDR3 is TGTGCCACCCTGGGCGGCACTGAAGCTTTCTTT. The encoded protein is CATLGGTEAFF.

The V gene is TRBV10-3, the J gene TRBJ2-7; TRBD1 might be the D (5 bases). The CDR3 totals 12 residues. Trimming stripped 5 bases from V and 3 bases from J, with 8 bases between. CDR1 ENHRY and CDR2 SYGVKD come from the germline V gene. CDR3 bases: TGTGCCATCAGTTTGACAGACTACGAGCAGTACTTC. Protein: CAISLTDYEQYF.

This clone came up once. At the DNA level, this CDR3 is encoded by other sequences in the same sample as well. CDR3 sequence reads: CASSPRTSGQETQYF. The CDR3 DNA reads as TGTGCCAGCAGCCCTAGGACTAGCGGTCAAGAGACCCAGTACTTC. This chain joins TRBV6-6 and TRBJ2-5; TRBD2 matches at 10 bases. V lost 6 bases and J lost 2; bases outside the gene matches: 6. The CDR3 has 15 amino acids. Germline values: CDR1 MNHNY, CDR2 SVGAGI (reference sequence).

This chain joins TRBV30 and TRBJ2-3, with 7 bases aligning to TRBD2. CDR1 GTSNPN and CDR2 SVGIG come from the germline V gene (reference sequence). This CDR3 contains 13 residues. Unmatched junction bases numbered 5, after V lost 5 bases and J lost 3 bases. The CDR3 bases are TGTGCCTGGTCGGCGGGAGCTACAGATACGCAGTATTTT. It yields the protein CAWSAGATDTQYF.

This rearrangement joins TRBV4-1 to TRBJ2-3; 12 positions agree with TRBD2. This CDR3 is built from 16 residues. CDR1 and CDR2 from the germline V gene are MGHRA and YSYEKL. The ends lost 1 base at V and 2 bases at J; junction bases unmatched: 1. The chain's CDR3 is CASSQASGRATDTQYF. CDR3 nucleotide sequence: TGCGCCAGCAGCCAAGCTAGCGGGAGGGCCACAGATACGCAGTATTTT.

A word on this clone: A read error may produce the germline difference seen at one junction end. The chain employs TRBV30 and TRBJ2-5, with TRBD2 as a possible D gene (5 bases). Germline V CDR1 and CDR2: GTSNPN, SVGIG (reference sequence). The CDR3 runs 15 residues. CDR3: CTWSTLSGPQETQYF. CDR3 DNA sequence: TGTACCTGGAGTACCTTGAGCGGCCCCCAAGAGACCCAGTACTTC. Looking up the rest from reference TRBV30 and TRBJ2-5 gives the full variable domain: SQTIHQWPATLVQPVGSPLSLECTVEGTSNPNLYWYRQAAGRGLQLLFYSVGIGQISSEVPQNLSASRPQDRQFILSSKKLLLSDSGFYLCTWSTLSGPQETQYFGPGTRLLVL.

This clone was picked up a small number of times. Other DNA variants within this sample encode the same CDR3. The chain carries TRBV4-3 and TRBJ1-3; weak D call: TRBD1 (5 bases). The germline CDR1 and CDR2 sequences are LGHNA and YSLEER. V lost 0 bases and J lost 0, with 6 bases in between. The CDR3 consists of 15 residues. CDR3 residues: CASSQDGGSGNTIYF. The DNA of the CDR3 is TGCGCCAGCAGCCAAGACGGGGGCTCTGGAAACACCATATATTTT.